What follows are 14 T cell receptor beta chains derived from one specimen sequenced in a study of cytomegalovirus exposure and HLA in healthy donors. PCR employed 60 Vbeta and 13 Jbeta primers. This table comes from immunoSEQ multiplex PCR, and its TCRdb copy is limited to in-frame clones, with some not included. The sample holds some 140,000 clones, 74% seen once. Sequencing was performed on PBMCs. All receptors come from a man aged 25-45 years in good health and CMV-seronegative.

The rearrangement uses TRBV5-4 and TRBJ2-6; D remains unclear. CDR3 length: 14 amino acids. Germline V gives CDR1 SGHNT, CDR2 YYREEE (reference sequence). V lost 3 bases and J 2 bases, leaving 6 bases between the germline ends. The CDR3 loop is CASSSPAGANVLTF. The CDR3 DNA sequence: TGTGCCAGCAGCTCACCGGCTGGGGCCAACGTCCTGACTTTC.

J is TRBJ1-1 and V is TRBV18, with D possibly matching TRBD1 (6 bases). CDR3 length: 14 residues. V shed 2 bases and J shed 1 base, with 8 bases lying between them. The V gene's germline CDR1 is KGHSH and CDR2 LQKENI. In DNA, the CDR3 is TGTGCCAGCTCACCAAAGGGACAGAACACTGAAGCTTTCTTT. Translating it yields CASSPKGQNTEAFF. Combining the CDR3 with reference TRBV18 and TRBJ1-1 gives the whole variable domain NAGVMQNPRHLVRRRGQEARLRCSPMKGHSHVYWYRQLPEEGLKFMVYLQKENIIDESGMPKERFSAEFPKEGPSILRIQQVVRGDSAAYFCASSPKGQNTEAFFGQGTRLTVV.

The chain is built from TRBV5-1 and TRBJ2-7, with a possible D match to TRBD1 (6 bases). This CDR3 contains 14 residues. Trimming stripped 0 bases from V and 2 bases from J, with 9 bases between. The germline CDR1 and CDR2 sequences are SGHRS and YFSETQ. The chain's CDR3 is CASSLENRAYEQYF. DNA of the CDR3: TGCGCCAGCAGCTTGGAAAACAGGGCCTACGAGCAGTACTTC.

The chain combines TRBV30 with TRBJ2-7; 10 bases agree with TRBD1. Germline CDR1 reads GTSNPN; CDR2 reads SVGIG (reference sequence). The CDR3 spans 14 residues. V was pared by 3 bases and J by 5 bases, with 7 bases of the junction left unmatched. The CDR3 loop reads CAWRHNGQGDEQYF. CDR3 nucleotides: TGTGCCTGGAGGCACAACGGACAGGGGGACGAGCAGTACTTC.

The chain combines TRBV28 with TRBJ1-5; no clear D. V was pared by 5 bases and J by 4 bases, with 12 bases between. From germline, CDR1 is MDHEN and CDR2 SYDVKM. CDR3 length: 14 residues. The CDR3 spells CASSVTSWNQPQHF. The CDR3 bases are TGTGCCAGCAGTGTCACTAGCTGGAATCAGCCCCAGCATTTT.

The genes are TRBV5-4 and TRBJ1-4; D not certain. The CDR3 has 13 amino acids. The germline V gene encodes CDR1 SGHNT and CDR2 YYREEE (reference sequence). The ends were cut back, 4 bases at V and 10 bases at J, with 14 bases in the middle. CDR3: CASSGQSAGKLFF. Written as DNA, the CDR3 is TGTGCCAGCAGCGGGCAGTCGGCCGGAAAACTGTTTTTT.

This clone was counted a few times. The chain is built from TRBV5-6 and TRBJ1-1; a possible D gene is TRBD1 (6 bases). Germline V CDR1 and CDR2: SGHDT, YYEEEE. This CDR3 has 17 amino acids. Trimming stripped 3 bases from V and 0 bases from J, with 18 bases between. This CDR3 is CASSSYPLQGMNTEAFF. CDR3 sequence (DNA): TGTGCCAGCAGCTCATACCCTTTACAGGGCATGAACACTGAAGCTTTCTTT.

V is TRBV7-6 and J is TRBJ1-3; D is unclear. CDR3 size: 16 residues. V shed 5 bases and J shed 4 bases, with 18 bases lying between them. Germline values: CDR1 SGHVS, CDR2 FNYEAQ. The CDR3 here is CASSPTINGKGNTIYF. DNA of the CDR3: TGTGCCAGCAGCCCTACGATTAACGGGAAAGGAAACACCATATATTTT.

The chain joins TRBV5-1 to TRBJ1-4; weak D call: TRBD1 (6 bases). CDR3 length equals 15 residues. The V end lost 4 bases, the J end lost 8 bases, and 18 bases lay between the germline ends. The V gene's germline CDR1 is SGHRS and CDR2 YFSETQ. This chain's CDR3 is CASSVDSGGMEKLFF. The CDR3 region has the DNA TGCGCCAGCAGCGTGGACAGTGGGGGCATGGAAAAACTGTTTTTT. Together with reference TRBV5-1 and TRBJ1-4, the CDR3 gives the full variable domain: KAGVTQTPRYLIKTRGQQVTLSCSPISGHRSVSWYQQTPGQGLQFLFEYFSETQRNKGNFPGRFSGRQFSNSRSEMNVSTLELGDSALYLCASSVDSGGMEKLFFGSGTQLSVL.

The V gene is TRBV28, the J gene TRBJ1-2; 9 bases are shared with TRBD1. This CDR3 has 19 amino acids. CDR1 is MDHEN and CDR2 is SYDVKM in the germline V gene. The V gene end was trimmed by 10 bases and the J gene end by 2 bases; junction bases not matched to a gene: 23. CDR3 sequence reads: CATMGSTGGASYGNYGYTF. As DNA, the CDR3 is TGTGCCACTATGGGAAGTACAGGGGGCGCAAGTTATGGGAACTATGGCTACACCTTC.

About this clone itself: One junction end does not reproduce the germline sequence, and a read error may be involved. This chain joins TRBV6-1 and TRBJ1-2; 7 bases align to TRBD1. The CDR3 spans 14 residues. CDR1 is MNHNS, CDR2 SASEGT, per germline. CDR3 loop: CASSELRQGYGYPF. The DNA of the CDR3 is TGTGCCAGCAGTGAATTGCGACAGGGCTATGGCTACCCCTTC.

This clone is a singleton in its sample. The rearrangement uses TRBV19 and TRBJ1-1; 7 nucleotides agree with TRBD1. Losses at the gene ends were 6 bases for V and 5 bases for J; bases not matched to a gene: 9. This CDR3 region has 14 residues. CDR1 and CDR2 (germline): LNHDA, SQIVND (reference sequence). DNA for the CDR3: TGTGCCAGTAGCTCCGGGACAGTCGCTACTGAAGCTTTCTTT. Amino acid sequence: CASSSGTVATEAFF.

V gene TRBV7-9 combines with J gene TRBJ2-5; D might be TRBD2 (7 bases). The CDR3 totals 15 residues. Looked up from germline, CDR1 is SEHNR and CDR2 is FQNEAQ (reference sequence). V lost 4 bases and J 2 bases, leaving 14 bases between the germline ends. In DNA, the CDR3 is TGTGCCAGCAGCTCTGGGAGGGGGACTCAAGAGACCCAGTACTTC. Encoded protein: CASSSGRGTQETQYF.

This clone was counted a few times. The genes are TRBV9 and TRBJ2-3; D remains ambiguous. The germline V and J ends were trimmed by 2 bases and 1 base, with 8 bases remaining between them. Per the germline V gene, CDR1 is SGDLS and CDR2 is YYNGEE. CDR3 length: 14 residues. The CDR3 loop reads CASSVSSGTDTQYF. CDR3 coding DNA: TGTGCCAGCAGCGTGTCGTCGGGCACAGATACGCAGTATTTT.